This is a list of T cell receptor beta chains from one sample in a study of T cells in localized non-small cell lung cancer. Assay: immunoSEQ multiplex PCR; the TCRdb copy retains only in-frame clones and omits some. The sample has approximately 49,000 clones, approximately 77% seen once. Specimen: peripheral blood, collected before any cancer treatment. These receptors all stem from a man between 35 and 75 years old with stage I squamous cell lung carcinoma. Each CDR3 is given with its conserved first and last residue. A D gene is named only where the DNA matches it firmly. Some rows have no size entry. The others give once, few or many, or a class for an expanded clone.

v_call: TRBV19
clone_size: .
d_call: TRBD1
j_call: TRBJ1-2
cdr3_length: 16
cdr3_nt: TGTGCCAGTTCGCGGACAGGGTACGGCCCGCACTATGGCTACACCTTC
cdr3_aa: CASSRTGYGPHYGYTF

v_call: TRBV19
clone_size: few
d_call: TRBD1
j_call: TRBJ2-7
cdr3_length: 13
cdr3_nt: TGTGCCAGTAGTACCAGACAGGGGGGCGAGCAGTACTTC
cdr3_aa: CASSTRQGGEQYF

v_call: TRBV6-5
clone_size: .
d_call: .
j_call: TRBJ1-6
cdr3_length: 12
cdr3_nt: TGTGCCACGCGACGGGCCAATTCACCCCTCCACTTT
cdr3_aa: CATRRANSPLHF

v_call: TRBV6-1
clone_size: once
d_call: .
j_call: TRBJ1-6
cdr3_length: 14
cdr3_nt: TGTGCCAGTTTCCAGGGGTCCTATAATTCACCCCTCCACTTT
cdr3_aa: CASFQGSYNSPLHF

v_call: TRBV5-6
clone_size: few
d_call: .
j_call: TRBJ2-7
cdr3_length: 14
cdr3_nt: TGTGCCAGCGGTCTTTCCGGACAGCTCTACGAGCAGTACTTC
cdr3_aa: CASGLSGQLYEQYF

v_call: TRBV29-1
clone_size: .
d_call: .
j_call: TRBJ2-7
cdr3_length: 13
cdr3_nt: TGCAGCGGCTTGGGACTTACGGGTCCCGAGCAGTACTTC
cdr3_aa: CSGLGLTGPEQYF

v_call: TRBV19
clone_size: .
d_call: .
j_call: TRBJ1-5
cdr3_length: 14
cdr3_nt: TGTGCCAGTATGGTCGGACATAGCAATCAGCCCCAGCATTTT
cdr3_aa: CASMVGHSNQPQHF

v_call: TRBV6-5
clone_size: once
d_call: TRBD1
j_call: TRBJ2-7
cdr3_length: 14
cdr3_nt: TGTGCCAGCAGTTACTCGGGACAGAACTACGAGCAGTACTTC
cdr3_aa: CASSYSGQNYEQYF

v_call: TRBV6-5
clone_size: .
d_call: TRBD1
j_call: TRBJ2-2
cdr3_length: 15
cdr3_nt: TGTGCCAGCAGTTACGACGACAGGGGGCGAGGGGAGCTGTTTTTT
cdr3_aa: CASSYDDRGRGELFF

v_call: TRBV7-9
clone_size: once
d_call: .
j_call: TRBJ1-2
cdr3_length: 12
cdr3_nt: TGTGCCAGCAGCTCGGACACCTATGGCTACACCTTC
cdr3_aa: CASSSDTYGYTF

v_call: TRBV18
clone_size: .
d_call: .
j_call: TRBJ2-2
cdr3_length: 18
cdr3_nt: TGTGCCAGCTCCAACCGGGGAGCTTGGGCGTCGGTTACCGGGGAGCTGTTTTTT
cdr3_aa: CASSNRGAWASVTGELFF

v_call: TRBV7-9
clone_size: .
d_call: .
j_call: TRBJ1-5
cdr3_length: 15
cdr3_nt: TGTGCCAGCAGCCCCAGGGGAGGGGGCAATCAGCCCCAGCATTTT
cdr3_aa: CASSPRGGGNQPQHF

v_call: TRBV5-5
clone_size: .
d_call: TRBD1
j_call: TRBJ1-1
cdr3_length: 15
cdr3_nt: TGTGCCAGCAGCTTGATGGACAGGGAATACACTGAAGCTTTCTTT
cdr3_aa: CASSLMDREYTEAFF

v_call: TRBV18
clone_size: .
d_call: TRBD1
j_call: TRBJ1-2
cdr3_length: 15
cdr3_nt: TGTGCCAGCTCACCGGGGACAGGGATACTCTATGGCTACACCTTC
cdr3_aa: CASSPGTGILYGYTF

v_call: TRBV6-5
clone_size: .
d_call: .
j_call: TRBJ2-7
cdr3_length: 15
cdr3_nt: TGTGCCAGCAGTCAAAAACAGGGCGGGTCCTACGAGCAGTACTTC
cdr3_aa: CASSQKQGGSYEQYF

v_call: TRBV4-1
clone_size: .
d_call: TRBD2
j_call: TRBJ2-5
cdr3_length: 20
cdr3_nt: TGCGCCAGCAGCCAAGAACCCCAACCGGAGGCGGGGGGGCACGCAGAGACCCAGTACTTC
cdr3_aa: CASSQEPQPEAGGHAETQYF

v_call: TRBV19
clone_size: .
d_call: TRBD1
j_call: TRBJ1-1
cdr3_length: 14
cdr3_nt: TGTGCCAGTAGTCCCCGGGACAGGCTTGTCGAAGCTTTCTTT
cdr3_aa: CASSPRDRLVEAFF

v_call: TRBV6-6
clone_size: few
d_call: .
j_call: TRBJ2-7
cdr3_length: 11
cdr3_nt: TGTGCAGGCGGGGTTGGAATCGAGCAGTACTTC
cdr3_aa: CAGGVGIEQYF

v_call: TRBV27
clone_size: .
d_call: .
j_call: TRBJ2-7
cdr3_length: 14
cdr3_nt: TGTGCCAGCAGTTCCCCCCTCCGGCCCTACGAGCAGTGCTTC
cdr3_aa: CASSSPLRPYEQCF

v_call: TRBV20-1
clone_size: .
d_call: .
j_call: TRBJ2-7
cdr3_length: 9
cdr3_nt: TGCAGTGCTGCGAGAGAGCAGTACTTC
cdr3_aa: CSAAREQYF

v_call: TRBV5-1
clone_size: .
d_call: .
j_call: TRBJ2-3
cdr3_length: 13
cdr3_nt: TGCGCCAGCAGCTTCCCCGAGACAGATACGCAGTATTTT
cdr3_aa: CASSFPETDTQYF